The 21 T cell receptor beta chains below all came from one sample that was sequenced in a study of blood T cell repertoires in COVID-19 (TCRdb year 2020). The library relied on the immunoSEQ multiplex PCR assay. Held by TCRdb, this immuneACCESS table contains in-frame sequences only and omits some clones. Under half of the omission traces to an unresolved V gene where checked; the cause of the rest is unknown. The sample data list 200,000 to 250,000 clones, and about 89% of these were observed just once. The ten largest clones capture roughly 4% of the sample. The sequenced material came from PBMCs or T cells enriched from blood (not recorded which). Receptor source: a woman aged 25 to 39 who had recovered from COVID-19.

This clone was seen more than once but under ten times. The V and J genes are TRBV11-1 and TRBJ2-3; perhaps TRBD1 as D (5 bases). V was clipped by 3 bases and J by 0 bases, with 10 bases between them. This CDR3 region has 15 residues. From germline, CDR1 is SGHAT and CDR2 FQDESV (reference sequence). The CDR3 DNA follows: TGTGCCAGCAGCTTCACAGGAGCTAGCACAGATACGCAGTATTTT. Translating gives CASSFTGASTDTQYF.

As for this clone: A junction end diverges from the germline sequence, so it may reflect a read error. V usage is TRBV28 and J usage is TRBJ1-4; 8 bases line up with TRBD1. Germline V gene data show CDR1 as MDHEN and CDR2 as SYDVKM. The CDR3 extends over 14 amino acids. DNA of the CDR3: TGTGCCAGCAGTTTAGATCGGTTGAGGACAGGGCCCGATTTT. Protein sequence: CASSLDRLRTGPDF.

V and J are TRBV7-3 and TRBJ2-1, with a tentative D call TRBD2 (6 bases). The CDR3 extends over 15 amino acids. Germline V gene lookup returns CDR1 SGHTA and CDR2 FQGTGA. Trimming shortened V by 2 bases and J by 6 bases, and 14 bases separated the two germline ends. CDR3 nucleotides: TGTGCCAGCAGCTTAGGACTACTGGATATCAATGAGCAGTTCTTC. This translates into CASSLGLLDINEQFF.

This chain joins TRBV10-3 and TRBJ2-7, with TRBD1 matching over 7 bases. The CDR3 is made up of 17 amino acids. Germline V gene data show CDR1 as ENHRY and CDR2 as SYGVKD. Losses at the gene ends were 4 bases for V and 4 bases for J; bases not matched to a gene: 16. The CDR3 DNA sequence: TGTGCCATCAGTGGGGATCCCAAGGGACAGTTTTTGTACGAGCAGTACTTC. Translation: CAISGDPKGQFLYEQYF.

This chain joins TRBV3-1 (or the pseudogene TRBV3-2) and TRBJ2-5; TRBD1 agrees at 12 bases. Per germline, CDR1 LGHDT and CDR2 YNNKEL (reference sequence). J gave up 1 base and V 5 bases, and 14 bases lay outside the gene matches. The CDR3 covers 19 residues. CDR3 in amino acids: CASSLRGTGGFGGQETQYF. The CDR3 DNA reads TGTGCCAGCAGCTTGCGCGGGACAGGGGGCTTTGGTGGCCAAGAGACCCAGTACTTC.

As to this clone: A read error may produce the germline difference seen at one junction end. V is TRBV19 and J is TRBJ1-2, with a possible D match to TRBD1 (6 bases). This CDR3 comprises 16 residues. Germline-derived CDR1 and CDR2 are LNHDA and SQIVND (reference sequence). The CDR3 nucleotides are TGTGCCAGTAGTCCCCCGCTGGGCAGGGGTAACGATGGCTACACCTTC. It specifies CASSPPLGRGNDGYTF.

In nucleotides, the CDR3 is TGTGCCAGCATCCCCGGAGGAATTCTATTATCTGAAGCTTTCTTT. It codes for CASIPGGILLSEAFF. The rearrangement joins TRBV6-2 or TRBV6-3 to TRBJ1-1; D ambiguous. The germline V gene has CDR1 MNHEY and CDR2 SVGEGT. V gave up 7 bases and J gave up 6 bases, with 21 bases separating them. The CDR3 is made up of 15 amino acids.

By share of the sample, this clone is medium-sized (0.01 to 0.1%). V is TRBV5-1 and J is TRBJ1-2, with 7 bases fitting TRBD1. V gave up 4 bases and J gave up 2 bases; unmatched junction bases: 5. CDR3 length: 14 amino acids. The germline V gene encodes CDR1 SGHRS and CDR2 YFSETQ. The chain's CDR3 is CASSPMDRNYGYTF. The DNA for the CDR3 is TGCGCCAGCAGCCCCATGGACAGGAACTATGGCTACACCTTC.

The genes are TRBV19 and TRBJ1-1; D not certain. Germline V gene lookup returns CDR1 LNHDA and CDR2 SQIVND (reference sequence). CDR3 size: 12 residues. The V end was cut by 3 bases, the J end by 1 base, with 3 bases between. DNA for the CDR3: TGTGCCAGTAGTATCAGGAACACTGAAGCTTTCTTT. Amino acids: CASSIRNTEAFF.

The rearrangement uses TRBV7-2 and TRBJ1-5; a weak D match, TRBD1 (5 bases). V lost 3 bases, J lost 3 bases, and 12 bases lay in between. Germline assignment: CDR1 SGHTA and CDR2 FQGNSA. The CDR3 has 15 residues. DNA of the CDR3: TGTGCCAGCAGCTTTTCCGGGGGTAACAATCAGCCCCAGCATTTT. This gives the protein CASSFSGGNNQPQHF.

The chain couples TRBV11-1 to TRBJ1-1; D perhaps matches TRBD1 (6 bases). This CDR3 comprises 14 residues. Germline CDR1 SGHAT, CDR2 FQDESV (reference sequence). Trimming removed 4 bases at V and 7 bases at J, with 16 bases between. The DNA for the CDR3 is TGTGCCAGCAGCTCTGACAGGTTGAATGGTGAAGCTTTCTTT. Protein sequence: CASSSDRLNGEAFF.

The chain uses TRBV30 and TRBJ1-2; D remains unclear. The CDR3 is made up of 14 amino acids. Germline CDR1 and CDR2: GTSNPN and SVGIG (reference sequence). V was trimmed by 0 bases and J by 7 bases, leaving 15 bases between them. This chain's CDR3 is CAWSVLRTSSGYTF. Here the CDR3 DNA reads TGTGCCTGGAGTGTACTACGAACCTCCAGTGGCTACACCTTC.

The chain recombines TRBV5-4 with TRBJ2-4; 13 bases map to TRBD2. From germline, CDR1 is SGHNT and CDR2 YYREEE (reference sequence). V lost 3 bases to trimming and J lost 1 base; unmatched junction nucleotides: 10. The CDR3 has 19 amino acids. CDR3 DNA sequence: TGTGCCAGCAGCTCTGGGACTAGCGGGGCCGGTGGGGCCAAAAACATTCAGTACTTC. Translated: CASSSGTSGAGGAKNIQYF.

The chain couples TRBV19 to TRBJ1-1; 9 bases are shared with TRBD1. Germline V gives CDR1 LNHDA, CDR2 SQIVND (reference sequence). This CDR3 has 16 amino acids. After removal of 5 bases from V and 0 bases from J, the junction contained 7 bases not matched to a gene. The CDR3 DNA is TGTGCCAGTAGTGGTCGGACAGGGGCTATGAACACTGAAGCTTTCTTT. This codes for CASSGRTGAMNTEAFF.

J is TRBJ1-1 and V is TRBV18; D is possibly TRBD1 (6 bases). The V and J ends lost 3 bases and 1 base respectively, with 15 bases between them. Germline V CDR1 and CDR2: KGHSH, LQKENI. CDR3 size: 16 residues. The CDR3 DNA is TGTGCCAGCTCACCGCGCACATGGGGACAGAACACTGAAGCTTTCTTT. This translates into CASSPRTWGQNTEAFF.

This clone has only one observation. The V gene is TRBV2, the J gene TRBJ1-5; TRBD1 is a possible D gene (6 bases). V gave up 4 bases and J gave up 3 bases, with 13 bases separating them. The CDR3 is made up of 15 amino acids. The germline V gene has CDR1 SNHLY and CDR2 FYNNEI. CDR3 coding DNA: TGTGCCAGCAGTGGGGGGCAGGCGATCAATCAGCCCCAGCATTTT. Translation: CASSGGQAINQPQHF. Based on the CDR3 plus reference TRBV2 and TRBJ1-5, the full variable domain is EPEVTQTPSHQVTQMGQEVILRCVPISNHLYFYWYRQILGQKVEFLVSFYNNEISEKSEIFDDQFSVERPDGSNFTLKIRSTKLEDSAMYFCASSGGQAINQPQHFGDGTRLSIL.

This clone was picked up a small number of times. V usage is TRBV11-2 and J usage is TRBJ2-7, with 7 positions matching TRBD2. Germline V CDR1 and CDR2: SGHAT, FQNNGV. Trimming cost V 7 bases and J 5 bases; bases outside gene matches: 14. The CDR3 spans 15 residues. This chain's CDR3 is CASTPGGRRNDEQYF. CDR3 coding DNA: TGTGCCAGCACCCCCGGGGGGAGGAGAAACGACGAGCAGTACTTC. Full variable domain (rest looked up from reference TRBV11-2 and TRBJ2-7): EAGVAQSPRYKIIEKRQSVAFWCNPISGHATLYWYQQILGQGPKLLIQFQNNGVVDDSQLPKDRFSAERLKGVDSTLKIQPAKLEDSAVYLCASTPGGRRNDEQYFGPGTRLTVT.

The rearrangement joins TRBV25-1 to TRBJ1-2; a weak D match, TRBD1 (6 bases). The CDR3 is 14 residues long. Germline CDR1 reads MGHDK; CDR2 reads SYGVNS. Trimming cost V 3 bases and J 4 bases, with 12 bases left between them. The CDR3 loop reads CASSDGAGVYGYTF. CDR3 nucleotides: TGTGCCAGCAGTGATGGGGCAGGGGTCTATGGCTACACCTTC.

This chain uses TRBV9 with TRBJ2-2, with D unclear. V was clipped by 4 bases and J by 5 bases, with 9 bases between them. Germline V lookup: CDR1 SGDLS, CDR2 YYNGEE. The CDR3 is made up of 13 amino acids. CDR3 protein: CASSLSATGELFF. The CDR3 coding sequence is TGTGCCAGCAGCCTATCCGCTACCGGGGAGCTGTTTTTT.

As to this clone: Other nucleotide sequences from this sample produce the same CDR3. The V call is TRBV2, the J call TRBJ1-5; D might be TRBD1 (5 bases). The CDR3 is 12 amino acids. V dropped 1 base and J dropped 7 bases, with 5 bases sitting between them. Germline CDR1 and CDR2: SNHLY and FYNNEI. Here the CDR3 DNA reads TGTGCCAGCAGTGAAGGGGGCCAGCCCCAGCATTTT. Encoded protein: CASSEGGQPQHF.

The gene calls are TRBV7-2 and TRBJ2-5; perhaps TRBD1 as D (6 bases). This CDR3 region has 14 residues. The V gene's germline CDR1 is SGHTA and CDR2 FQGNSA. The germline V and J ends were trimmed by 5 bases and 2 bases, with 12 bases remaining between them. The CDR3 spells CASSATQGQETQYF. CDR3 nucleotides: TGTGCCAGCAGCGCTACACAGGGACAAGAGACCCAGTACTTC.